The next 20 T cell receptor beta chains were all read from a single sample in a study of OX40 agonist ivuxolimab in advanced cancers. The table came from immunoSEQ multiplex PCR; TCRdb's copy has only in-frame clones and leaves some out. This table has 50,000 or so clones, approximately 86% appearing once. The sample consisted of CD4+ or CD8+ T cells sorted from blood, taken in a trial of the OX40 agonist ivuxolimab. These TCRs come from an adult with an advanced solid tumor such as melanoma, head and neck, liver or kidney cancer.

The chain employs TRBV5-8 and TRBJ2-1, with 10 bases that match TRBD2. Losses at the gene ends were 3 bases for V and 3 bases for J; bases not matched to a gene: 6. The CDR3 spans 16 residues. CDR1 SGHTS and CDR2 YDEGEE come from the germline V gene. The CDR3 sequence is CASSSLLAGVYNEQFF. Here the CDR3 DNA reads TGTGCCAGCAGCTCTCTCCTAGCGGGGGTCTACAATGAGCAGTTCTTC.

V and J are TRBV27 and TRBJ2-5, with TRBD1 as a possible D gene (5 bases). The end of the DNA is better explained by TRBJ2-7, so the J call may be wrong. This CDR3 is built from 15 residues. Germline V gene data show CDR1 as MNHEY and CDR2 as SMNVEV (reference sequence). The CDR3 is CASSFNRGEPYEQYF. CDR3 DNA sequence: TGTGCCAGCAGTTTCAATAGGGGCGAACCCTACGAGCAGTACTTC.

The count of this clone is one. The V gene is TRBV18, the J gene TRBJ2-1, with 10 bases lining up with TRBD1. The germline V gene encodes CDR1 KGHSH and CDR2 LQKENI. The CDR3 loop spans 19 amino acids. V was pared by 0 bases and J by 4 bases, with 12 bases of the junction left unmatched. The CDR3 loop reads CASSPPTGGVVVGYNEQFF. CDR3 sequence (DNA): TGTGCCAGCTCACCACCGACAGGGGGCGTCGTGGTGGGGTACAATGAGCAGTTCTTC.

V and J are TRBV5-1 and TRBJ2-7; TRBD2 agrees at 8 bases. J was trimmed by 6 bases and V by 2 bases; bases with no gene match: 1. The germline V gene encodes CDR1 SGHRS and CDR2 YFSETQ. The CDR3 sequence is 12 residues long. DNA for the CDR3: TGCGCCAGCAGCTTAGGGACTAGCGAGCAGTACTTC. It codes for CASSLGTSEQYF.

The gene calls are TRBV5-6 and TRBJ2-5, with 8 bases matching TRBD2. Germline assignment: CDR1 SGHDT and CDR2 YYEEEE. The CDR3 spans 15 residues. V gave up 2 bases and J gave up 1 base; unmatched junction bases: 4. In DNA, the CDR3 is TGTGCCAGCAGCTTTGGCGGGGGGACCCAAGAGACCCAGTACTTC. This encodes CASSFGGGTQETQYF.

This chain joins TRBV21-1 and TRBJ2-7. TRBV21-1 is noted as a pseudogene. The CDR3 covers 10 residues. In nucleotides, the CDR3 is TGTGCCAGCAGCCCCTACGAGCAGTACTTC. It translates to CASSPYEQYF.

The chain is built from TRBV12-5 and TRBJ2-5; unclear D gene. The CDR3 is 12 residues long. CDR1 is LGHNT and CDR2 is FRNRAP in the germline V gene. V was trimmed by 7 bases and J by 3 bases, leaving 9 bases between them. The DNA of the CDR3 is TGTGCTAGTGAGGGAAGTAAAGAGACCCAGTACTTC. Translation: CASEGSKETQYF.

The J gene is TRBJ2-4, the V gene TRBV7-2; 10 nucleotides match TRBD2. From germline, CDR1 is SGHTA and CDR2 FQGNSA. This CDR3 comprises 15 residues. With 5 bases clipped from V and 9 bases from J, the junction kept 10 bases outside the gene matches. This CDR3 is CASSTGSGGGRIQYF. CDR3 DNA: TGTGCCAGCAGCACAGGGAGCGGGGGGGGCCGCATTCAGTACTTC.

This rearrangement joins TRBV5-1 to TRBJ1-1; no definite D call. V lost 1 base and J lost 4, with 11 bases in between. This CDR3 is built from 14 residues. CDR1 SGHRS and CDR2 YFSETQ come from the germline V gene. The CDR3 is CASSLSGLGTEAFF. CDR3 coding DNA: TGCGCCAGCAGCTTGTCGGGGTTGGGCACTGAAGCTTTCTTT.

The genes are TRBV28 and TRBJ2-3; a possible D gene is TRBD2 (5 bases). The V end was cut by 4 bases, the J end by 3 bases, with 20 bases between. Germline lookup yields CDR1 MDHEN and CDR2 SYDVKM. This CDR3 spans 17 amino acids. This CDR3 reads CASSSRSLGRKTDTQYF. As DNA, the CDR3 is TGTGCCAGCAGTTCCCGAAGCCTTGGGAGAAAGACAGATACGCAGTATTTT.

V gene TRBV5-1 combines with J gene TRBJ2-2, with 11 bases fitting TRBD1. This CDR3 contains 15 residues. CDR1 and CDR2 from the germline V gene are SGHRS and YFSETQ. The junction had 1 base not matched to a gene; V was cut back by 3 bases and J by 3 bases. CDR3 in DNA: TGCGCCAGCAGCTCGGGACAGGGGGACACCGGGGAGCTGTTTTTT. The encoded protein is CASSSGQGDTGELFF.

The J gene is TRBJ2-7, the V gene TRBV6-6; the match to TRBD1 covers 7 bases. Looked up from germline, CDR1 is MNHNY and CDR2 is SVGAGI (reference sequence). V lost 5 bases, J lost 4 bases, and 8 bases stayed unmatched. The CDR3 consists of 14 residues. The CDR3 here is CASSPPGQKYEQYF. The CDR3 bases are TGTGCCAGCAGTCCCCCGGGACAGAAATACGAGCAGTACTTC.

The V and J genes are TRBV6-1 and TRBJ2-5; a possible D gene is TRBD1 (6 bases). This CDR3 is built from 12 residues. Germline-derived CDR1 and CDR2 are MNHNS and SASEGT. The V end lost 6 bases, the J end lost 5 bases, and 10 bases lay between the germline ends. DNA for the CDR3: TGTGCCAGCAGGGCCCAGGGGGAGACCCAGTACTTC. It yields the protein CASRAQGETQYF.

The chain recombines TRBV4-1 with TRBJ2-1; D is ambiguous. Trimming took off 3 bases at V and 0 bases at J, with 9 bases between the two ends. Germline-derived CDR1 and CDR2 are MGHRA and YSYEKL. This CDR3 is 15 amino acids long. CDR3 protein: CASSQQINSYNEQFF. DNA of the CDR3: TGCGCCAGCAGCCAGCAGATCAACTCCTACAATGAGCAGTTCTTC.

The J gene is TRBJ1-1, the V gene TRBV20-1; D gene unclear. Germline V gives CDR1 DFQATT, CDR2 SNEGSKA (reference sequence). The CDR3 totals 11 residues. V lost 3 bases, J lost 5 bases, and 7 bases lay in between. This CDR3 reads CSASTWTEAFF. CDR3 DNA sequence: TGCAGTGCTAGTACTTGGACTGAAGCTTTCTTT.

CDR3 bases: TGTGCCAGCAGAACAGCGAACACCGGGGAGCTGTTTTTT. This translates into CASRTANTGELFF. This rearrangement joins TRBV7-2 to TRBJ2-2; D remains ambiguous. Germline CDR1 is SGHTA and CDR2 is FQGNSA. Trimming left V 6 bases short and J 0 bases short, with 5 bases between. The CDR3 consists of 13 residues. Together with reference TRBV7-2 and TRBJ2-2, the CDR3 gives the full variable domain: GAGVSQSPSNKVTEKGKDVELRCDPISGHTALYWYRQSLGQGLEFLIYFQGNSAPDKSGLPSDRFSAERTGGSVSTLTIQRTQQEDSAVYLCASRTANTGELFFGEGSRLTVL.

The chain is built from TRBV29-1 and TRBJ2-1; 10 bases are shared with TRBD2. CDR1 is SQVTM, CDR2 ANQGSEA, per germline. The CDR3 contains 14 residues. Trimming removed 5 bases from V and 6 bases from J; junction bases left unmatched: 7. The CDR3 is CSVSASGSRNEQFF. CDR3 DNA sequence: TGCAGCGTTTCAGCTAGCGGGAGTCGCAATGAGCAGTTCTTC.

The V and J genes are TRBV28 and TRBJ2-4, with TRBD1 identical over 10 bases. V gave up 5 bases and J gave up 1 base; unmatched junction bases: 11. The CDR3 is 18 amino acids. CDR1 MDHEN and CDR2 SYDVKM come from the germline V gene. CDR3 loop: CASSPRDRGLIAKNIQYF. The CDR3 DNA follows: TGTGCCAGCAGTCCCCGGGACAGGGGACTGATCGCCAAAAACATTCAGTACTTC.

The chain has TRBV11-2 and TRBJ2-2, with no clear D. Germline CDR1 and CDR2: SGHAT and FQNNGV. V shed 2 bases and J shed 3 bases, with 10 bases lying between them. This CDR3 comprises 15 residues. CDR3 sequence: CASSLYSSDTGELFF. The DNA of the CDR3 is TGTGCCAGCAGCTTATACAGTTCAGACACCGGGGAGCTGTTTTTT.

The CDR3 sequence is CASRLLAEAEAFF. As DNA, the CDR3 is TGTGCCAGCAGGCTTTTGGCAGAAGCAGAAGCTTTCTTT. The J gene is TRBJ1-1, the V gene TRBV6-5; no clear D. There are 13 residues in the CDR3. CDR1 MNHEY and CDR2 SVGAGI come from the germline V gene. With 6 bases removed from V and 8 bases from J, the gap between germline ends came to 16 bases.